This T cell receptor (beta chain) was sequenced for a study of T cell responses to AZD1222 COVID-19 vaccine. Study-level findings and limits: Spike-specific TCR breadth rose after two AZD1222 doses, and depth rose as well. Among the donors, most were white British and more were female, and clonal diversity was possibly underestimated.

V lost 7 bases, J lost 2 bases, and 12 bases lay in between. Per germline, CDR1 MDHEN and CDR2 SYDVKM. CDR3 size: 13 residues. Here immunoSEQ multiplex PCR was the method, and the copy in TCRdb shows in-frame clones only, minus some. The data show about 120,000 clones, with around 86% seen just once and approximately 2.9% held by the top ten. Whether given at about 4 or about 12 weeks, second doses were pooled. A note on this clone: No antigen is known for it.

The sample in question was peripheral blood, obtained 28 days after the second AZD1222 dose. This sequence originates from an adult who received the AZD1222 COVID-19 vaccine. The chain uses TRBV28 and TRBJ2-7; D gene ambiguous. CDR3 DNA sequence: TGTGCCAGCACCGGCGGTCCTACCTACGAGCAGTACTTC. Encoded protein: CASTGGPTYEQYF.